Sequencing of this T cell receptor beta chain was carried out in a study of CD8+ T cells in alopecia areata. Turning to the study itself: The authors scored treated patients' severity by affected scalp percentage. Points from the study as a whole: Higher clonality than in normal scalp was seen in lesional scalp, especially alopecia totalis/universalis. Scalp clonality and expanded CD8+ clones among the top 100 were significantly decreased by tofacitinib.

Treatment defined: oral pan-JAK inhibitor, 5-10 mg twice daily. Peripheral blood and lesional scalp punch biopsies came from alopecia areata patients. In regard to this clone: The antigen is not known.

RNA extraction was followed by reverse transcription into cDNA, which acted as the sequencing template. Clones were sequenced by immunoSEQ multiplex PCR, and TCRdb holds only the in-frame ones, with some missing. The sample has some 42,000 clones; around 90% are singletons. Germline values: CDR1 MNHEY, CDR2 SMNVEV (reference sequence). With 2 bases removed from V and 3 bases from J, the gap between germline ends came to 8 bases. This CDR3 contains 13 residues. This rearrangement joins TRBV27 to TRBJ2-7, with D perhaps matching TRBD1 (6 bases). The receptor comes from a human donor with alopecia areata. This sample comprised CD8+ T cells sorted from blood, obtained at week 24, from a patient treated with tofacitinib. CDR3 sequence (DNA): TGTGCCAGCAGTTTAAGAGGGGGCTACGAGCAGTACTTC. Protein product: CASSLRGGYEQYF.